This T cell receptor (beta chain) originates from a study of CD8 T cells in Susac syndrome. Sequencing of TCR beta was carried out in blood CD8+ and CD4+ T cells. The CDR3 loop spans 14 amino acids. Trimming pared 5 bases from V and 5 bases from J, leaving 15 bases between. With random hexamers, about 0.5 to 1 ug RNA was reverse transcribed. TCRdb re-called the immunoSEQ multiplex PCR reads with MiXCR, one entry per CDR3 protein. Of 300,000 to 350,000 distinct CDR3 sequences listed, 90% to 95% were seen once; the top ten hold about 0.07%. This sequence joins TRBV12-3 or TRBV12-4 and TRBJ2-5; D possibly matches TRBD1 or TRBD2 (7 bases each). Sequenced: CD4+ T cells from PBMCs. The receptor was isolated from a human donor with multiple sclerosis. CDR3 loop: CASSEHRGGETQYF. The CDR3 bases are TGTGCCAGCAGTGAACACAGGGGAGGGGAGACCCAGTACTTC.